This passage covers 24 T cell receptor beta chains from one sample sequenced in a study of cytomegalovirus exposure and HLA in healthy donors. TCRdb keeps only in-frame clones here, not all; method: immunoSEQ multiplex PCR. The profile shows around 95,000 clones, 85% of them singletons. Specimen: PBMCs. The receptors were gathered from a man younger than 35 in good health and CMV-seropositive.

This chain links TRBV6-1 with TRBJ2-2; tentative D call: TRBD2 (6 bases). The germline V and J ends were trimmed by 4 bases and 1 base, with 10 bases remaining between them. This CDR3 contains 15 residues. CDR1 MNHNS and CDR2 SASEGT come from the germline V gene. The CDR3 region is CASSGAGKNTGELFF. CDR3 bases: TGTGCCAGCAGTGGTGCGGGGAAGAACACCGGGGAGCTGTTTTTT.

The chain links TRBV30 to TRBJ1-4, with unresolved D. Trimming took 1 base from V and 8 from J, leaving 14 bases between them. The CDR3 sequence is 14 residues long. Germline lookup yields CDR1 GTSNPN and CDR2 SVGIG (reference sequence). This CDR3 is CAWSGGRAGEKLFF. The DNA of the CDR3 is TGTGCCTGGAGTGGCGGTAGGGCGGGGGAAAAACTGTTTTTT.

The chain recombines TRBV10-2 with TRBJ1-1; D gene uncertain. Between the trimmed V and J ends, which lost 3 bases and 6 bases, there was a span of 8 bases. The CDR3 is 12 amino acids. CDR1 is WSHSY and CDR2 is SAAADI in the germline V gene. Written as DNA, the CDR3 is TGCGCCAGCAGTGACCCCCGGGCTGAAGCTTTCTTT. Protein sequence: CASSDPRAEAFF.

The V gene is TRBV7-2, the J gene TRBJ2-1, with D maybe TRBD2 (5 bases). V lost 5 bases and J 6 bases, leaving 17 bases between the germline ends. CDR1 and CDR2 (germline): SGHTA, FQGNSA. This CDR3 has 15 residues. This CDR3 reads CASSPKVGAINEQFF. Written as DNA, the CDR3 is TGTGCCAGCAGCCCAAAAGTGGGAGCCATCAATGAGCAGTTCTTC.

The chain carries TRBV28 and TRBJ2-3, with D perhaps matching TRBD2 (5 bases). With 7 bases removed from V and 0 bases from J, the gap between germline ends came to 8 bases. The CDR3 has 13 residues. CDR1 is MDHEN, CDR2 SYDVKM, per germline. CDR3 DNA: TGTGCCAGCACCGGGGTGAGCACAGATACGCAGTATTTT. This gives the protein CASTGVSTDTQYF. Together with reference TRBV28 and TRBJ2-3, the CDR3 gives the full variable domain: DVKVTQSSRYLVKRTGEKVFLECVQDMDHENMFWYRQDPGLGLRLIYFSYDVKMKEKGDIPEGYSVSREKKERFSLILESASTNQTSMYLCASTGVSTDTQYFGPGTRLTVL.

This sequence joins TRBV5-1 and TRBJ1-5, with 11 bases matching TRBD1. V shed 0 bases, J shed 4 bases, and the junction held 6 bases outside the gene matches. The germline V gene has CDR1 SGHRS and CDR2 YFSETQ. CDR3 length: 17 residues. CDR3: CASSLAGTGGGNQPQHF. The DNA for the CDR3 is TGCGCCAGCAGCTTGGCGGGGACAGGGGGGGGGAATCAGCCCCAGCATTTT.

This chain joins TRBV10-3 and TRBJ1-5, with no clear D. Deletions cut 8 bases from V and 0 bases from J, with 29 bases between. In germline, CDR1 is ENHRY, CDR2 SYGVKD. The CDR3 runs to 20 residues. The CDR3 reads CAISWNRSPLATSSNQPQHF. DNA for the CDR3: TGTGCCATCTCGTGGAATAGGAGTCCATTAGCGACAAGTAGCAATCAGCCCCAGCATTTT.

This clone was counted once. V is TRBV7-3 and J is TRBJ2-3; 9 nucleotides align to TRBD1. Germline CDR1 SGHTA, CDR2 FQGTGA. After removal of 1 base from V and 6 bases from J, the junction contained 8 bases not matched to a gene. The CDR3 spans 16 residues. CDR3 bases: TGTGCCAGCAGCTTAAGCGCGACAGGGGGGGATGATACGCAGTATTTT. Translation: CASSLSATGGDDTQYF.

CDR3: CASSKKFRVTGGYEQYV. In nucleotides, the CDR3 is TGTGCCAGCAGCAAAAAATTTCGGGTCACAGGGGGCTACGAGCAGTACGTC. The chain has TRBV21-1 and TRBJ2-7; the table's D gene call, TRBD1, was not cross checked with the DNA. TRBV21-1 is listed as a pseudogene. The CDR3 covers 17 residues.

V gene TRBV27 combines with J gene TRBJ1-5, with a weak D call TRBD1 (6 bases). Germline assignment: CDR1 MNHEY and CDR2 SMNVEV (reference sequence). Trimming removed 7 bases from V and 5 bases from J, with 12 bases in between. The CDR3 runs 13 residues. In DNA form, the CDR3 reads TGTGCCAGCACCAGGGGAGGGTATCAGCCCCAGCATTTT. Its protein is CASTRGGYQPQHF.

The table lists this clone with many counts. The rearrangement joins TRBV6-1 to TRBJ2-7, with 10 bases aligning to TRBD2. CDR1 and CDR2 (germline): MNHNS, SASEGT. With V trimmed by 0 bases and J by 2 bases, 1 base remained unmatched. The CDR3 totals 15 residues. The CDR3 reads CASSEALAGAYEQYV. CDR3 in DNA: TGTGCCAGCAGTGAAGCCCTAGCGGGAGCCTACGAGCAGTACGTC.

This rearrangement joins TRBV6-5 to TRBJ1-1, with D possibly TRBD1 on 5 matching bases. The CDR3 loop spans 13 amino acids. From germline, CDR1 is MNHEY and CDR2 SVGAGI. Trimming stripped 2 bases from V and 6 bases from J, with 10 bases between. In nucleotides, the CDR3 is TGTGCCAGCAGTTACCAGGGTTCGCCTGAAGCTTTCTTT. Translation: CASSYQGSPEAFF.

The chain uses TRBV15 and TRBJ2-7; 7 nucleotides match TRBD1. CDR3 length: 16 residues. J was trimmed by 3 bases and V by 1 base; bases with no gene match: 9. Per germline, CDR1 LNHNV and CDR2 YYDKDF (reference sequence). The CDR3 sequence: CATSRVDRAFLYEQYF. The CDR3 DNA reads as TGTGCCACCAGCAGAGTCGACAGGGCCTTTCTCTACGAGCAGTACTTC.

CDR3 nucleotides: TGTGCCAGCAGTCTAGGACAGTACTACGAGCAGTACTTC. Residues: CASSLGQYYEQYF. The gene calls are TRBV28 and TRBJ2-7; TRBD1 is a possible D gene (6 bases). CDR1 and CDR2 (germline): MDHEN, SYDVKM. Between the trimmed V and J ends, which lost 5 bases and 3 bases, there was a span of 11 bases. This CDR3 spans 13 amino acids. Full variable domain (missing parts from reference TRBV28 and TRBJ2-7): DVKVTQSSRYLVKRTGEKVFLECVQDMDHENMFWYRQDPGLGLRLIYFSYDVKMKEKGDIPEGYSVSREKKERFSLILESASTNQTSMYLCASSLGQYYEQYFGPGTRLTVT.

The rearrangement links TRBV27 to TRBJ2-1, with 8 bases matching TRBD1. CDR3 size: 16 residues. From germline, CDR1 is MNHEY and CDR2 SMNVEV (reference sequence). Germline trimming cut 2 bases from V and 2 bases from J; bases unmatched to any gene: 5. In nucleotides, the CDR3 is TGTGCCAGCAGTTTAACGGACAGGGTGCCCTACAATGAGCAGTTCTTC. The encoded protein is CASSLTDRVPYNEQFF.

The chain employs TRBV27 and TRBJ2-5, with TRBD1 matching 12 bases. CDR1 is MNHEY and CDR2 is SMNVEV in the germline V gene (reference sequence). The CDR3 spans 16 residues. With V trimmed by 5 bases and J by 5 bases, 9 bases remained unmatched. In DNA form, the CDR3 reads TGTGCCAGCAGTCTTTCCCGGGACAGGGGGCGGGAGACCCAGTACTTC. It codes for CASSLSRDRGRETQYF.

This chain links TRBV6-1 with TRBJ2-5; maybe TRBD1 (6 bases). The CDR3 consists of 15 residues. Germline values: CDR1 MNHNS, CDR2 SASEGT. Trimming pared 1 base from V and 6 bases from J, leaving 15 bases between. CDR3 in DNA: TGTGCCAGCAGTGAAGATGGGGGCAGGGTGCAGACCCAGTACTTC. Its protein product is CASSEDGGRVQTQYF.

This clone was seen more than once but under ten times. The genes are TRBV5-4 and TRBJ2-1; D is perhaps TRBD2 (6 bases). CDR1 is SGHNT, CDR2 YYREEE, per germline (reference sequence). This CDR3 spans 14 amino acids. Trimming took off 0 bases at V and 5 bases at J, with 9 bases between the two ends. CDR3 in amino acids: CASSLDGSDNEQFF. DNA of the CDR3: TGTGCCAGCAGCTTGGACGGGAGCGACAATGAGCAGTTCTTC.

This clone was picked up many times. This chain uses TRBV30 with TRBJ1-2; perhaps TRBD1 as D (6 bases). In germline, CDR1 is GTSNPN, CDR2 SVGIG (reference sequence). The CDR3 is 15 amino acids. V was trimmed by 1 base and J by 4 bases, leaving 16 bases between them. The CDR3 DNA sequence: TGTGCCTGGAGTGCCCCGGGGGGGGGCGGCTATGGCTACACCTTC. It specifies CAWSAPGGGGYGYTF.

The chain carries TRBV9 and TRBJ1-3; D not certain. The CDR3 totals 13 residues. V was shortened by 7 bases and J by 3 bases, with 11 bases between the two germline ends. Germline V CDR1 and CDR2: SGDLS, YYNGEE. The CDR3 DNA reads TGTGCCAGCGCGAGCGGCGTTGGAAACACCATATATTTT. It specifies CASASGVGNTIYF.

The V and J genes are TRBV7-3 and TRBJ1-5; D unresolved. Per germline, CDR1 SGHTA and CDR2 FQGTGA. The CDR3 extends over 15 amino acids. The V end was cut by 8 bases, the J end by 0 bases, with 14 bases between. Here the CDR3 DNA reads TGTGCCAGCCCCCCGGGAGTATATAGCAATCAGCCCCAGCATTTT. It yields the protein CASPPGVYSNQPQHF.

This clone was seen many times. The V and J genes are TRBV6-4 and TRBJ1-5; 9 nucleotides align to TRBD1. CDR1 MRHNA and CDR2 SNTAGT come from the germline V gene. Unmatched junction bases numbered 19, after V lost 5 bases and J lost 8 bases. This CDR3 contains 18 residues. The CDR3 region has the DNA TGTGCCAGCAGTCAGCCCCCGAACCGGGACAGGGTGTTTAAGCCCCAGCATTTT. Amino acids: CASSQPPNRDRVFKPQHF.

The chain employs TRBV6-1 and TRBJ1-3; D unclear. V was pared by 1 base and J by 2 bases, with 12 bases between. This CDR3 spans 16 amino acids. Germline V gene data show CDR1 as MNHNS and CDR2 as SASEGT. CDR3 region: CASSEGPRAAGNTIYF. The DNA for the CDR3 is TGTGCCAGCAGTGAAGGCCCGCGGGCTGCTGGAAACACCATATATTTT.

This clone was observed a few times. The chain has TRBV11-1 and TRBJ2-2, with 8 bases fitting TRBD1. CDR3 length: 15 residues. V shed 5 bases, J shed 5 bases, and the junction held 7 bases outside the gene matches. Germline-derived CDR1 and CDR2 are SGHAT and FQDESV (reference sequence). The CDR3 loop reads CASSPDRVGTGELFF. CDR3 nucleotide sequence: TGTGCCAGCAGCCCGGACAGGGTAGGGACCGGGGAGCTGTTTTTT.